Detailed here is one T cell receptor beta chain. The sample comes from a study of monozygotic twins with inflammatory bowel disease. Looked up from germline, CDR1 is MNHNS and CDR2 is SASEGT. This CDR3 spans 14 amino acids. TCRdb reprocessed the 5' RACE reads and keeps a single row for each CDR3 protein, giving no DNA. In all, the sample yields 440,000 or so distinct CDR3 sequences. Sequenced material: blood. This TCR was sampled from a human donor with ulcerative colitis or Crohn's disease, or a healthy co-twin of an affected twin (not recorded which). The chain couples TRBV6-1 to TRBJ2-4; TCRdb outputs TRBD1, but without DNA this stays unchecked. The CDR3 is CASRPTGGHNIQYF.